The TCR beta chain described here comes from a study of OX40 agonist ivuxolimab in advanced cancers. Clones were read by immunoSEQ multiplex PCR, and TCRdb kept only the in-frame ones, dropping some. Of some 42,000 clones listed, approximately 86% were seen once; the top ten hold just over 20%. The CDR3 sequence is 13 residues long. Germline CDR1 is LNHDA and CDR2 is SQIVND (reference sequence). J was trimmed by 6 bases and V by 9 bases; bases with no gene match: 2. Blood was sampled at baseline, cycle 4 day 1, and cycle 7 day 1. This clonotype was obtained from an adult with an advanced solid tumor such as melanoma, head and neck, liver or kidney cancer. This chain links TRBV19 with TRBJ2-2; TRBD1 agrees at 12 bases. The sample in question was CD4+ or CD8+ T cells sorted from blood, obtained in a trial of the OX40 agonist ivuxolimab. Written as DNA, the CDR3 is TGTGCCAGCGGGACAGGGGGCGCCGGGGAGCTGTTTTTT. Translation: CASGTGGAGELFF.